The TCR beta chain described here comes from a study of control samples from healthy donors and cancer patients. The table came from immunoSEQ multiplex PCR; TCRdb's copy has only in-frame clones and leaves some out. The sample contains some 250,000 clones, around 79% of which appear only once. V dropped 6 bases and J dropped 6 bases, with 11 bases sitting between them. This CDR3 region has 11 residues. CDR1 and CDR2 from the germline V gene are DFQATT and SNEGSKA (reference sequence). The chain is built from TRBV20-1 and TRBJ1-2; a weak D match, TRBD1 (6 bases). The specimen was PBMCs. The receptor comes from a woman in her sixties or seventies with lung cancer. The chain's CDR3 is CSATTGDGYTF. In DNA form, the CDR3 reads TGCAGTGCAACGACAGGAGATGGCTACACCTTC.